This is a list of T cell receptor beta chains from one sample in a study of T-cell reconstitution after alpha-beta-depleted transplantation in children. In TCRdb, the PCR reads were re-called with MiXCR into one record per CDR3 protein. The repertoire holds around 270,000 distinct CDR3 sequences, with roughly a tenth as singletons. Sequenced here: PBMCs, sampled before TCRalphabeta/CD19-depleted stem cell transplant. The source of these receptors is a boy younger than two with acute myeloid leukemia, due to receive a stem cell transplant. CDR3s include the opening cysteine and the closing phenylalanine or tryptophan. A D gene is named only where the DNA matches it firmly. Where a row states a size, it is once, few, many or the class of an expanded clone; other rows omit it.

cdr3_length	d_call	j_call	v_call	clone_size	cdr3_nt	cdr3_aa
17	TRBD2	TRBJ2-3	TRBV27	many	TGTGCCAGCACCGGACTAGCGGGATTCGCTAGCACAGATACGCAGTATTTT	CASTGLAGFASTDTQYF
13	.	TRBJ1-5	TRBV20-1	many	TGCAGTGCTAGACCGGGGTGGGGTCAGCCCCAGCATTTT	CSARPGWGQPQHF
18	.	TRBJ2-1	TRBV25-1	many	TGTGCCAGCAGTGAATACCGCCTGACAGGTGCCTCCTACAATGAGCAGTTCTTC	CASSEYRLTGASYNEQFF
15	.	TRBJ2-5	TRBV11-3	many	TGTGCCAGCAGCTTAGGTGCTGGGGAGCAAGAGACCCAGTACTTC	CASSLGAGEQETQYF
13	.	TRBJ2-1	TRBV20-1	many	TGCAGTGCTAGGCCAGGACCTTACAATGAGCAGTTCTTC	CSARPGPYNEQFF
16	TRBD2	TRBJ2-7	TRBV5-5	many	TGTGCCAGCAGCTTGGCGGGGACTAGCGGATCCTACGAGCAGTACTTC	CASSLAGTSGSYEQYF
13	.	TRBJ2-7	TRBV28	many	TGTGCCAGCAGTAAGGACACCTCCCACGAGCAGTACTTC	CASSKDTSHEQYF
12	TRBD1	TRBJ2-7	TRBV29-1	many	TGCAGCGTTGGGAACAGGGGTTTCGAGCAGTACTTC	CSVGNRGFEQYF
16	.	TRBJ2-5	TRBV5-1	few	TGCGCCAGCAGCTTGGGTAGGGTGGCCTCCCGGGAGACCCAGTACTTC	CASSLGRVASRETQYF
15	TRBD1	TRBJ2-5	TRBV30	many	TGTGCCTGGAGTGTAGGGGCAGGGGGCTCAGAGACCCAGTACTTC	CAWSVGAGGSETQYF
14	.	TRBJ2-7	TRBV30	many	TGTGCCTGGAGTGAGGGGGTCCCCCTCTACGAGCAGTACTTC	CAWSEGVPLYEQYF
16	TRBD2	TRBJ2-5	TRBV5-1	many	TGCGCCAGCAGATCCGGGGGAGGGCTAGCGGTGGAGACCCAGTACTTC	CASRSGGGLAVETQYF
13	.	TRBJ2-3	TRBV18	few	TGTGCCAGCTCACAGGGAGGAGGAGATACGCAGTATTTT	CASSQGGGDTQYF
15	TRBD2	TRBJ2-1	TRBV5-1	many	TGCGCCAGCAGCTTGGGACTAGCGGGGCGCGGGGAGCAGTTCTTC	CASSLGLAGRGEQFF
14	.	TRBJ2-2	TRBV6-5	many	TGTGCCAGCAGTTACAAAGGGACGGCCGGGGAGCTGTTTTTT	CASSYKGTAGELFF
16	.	TRBJ1-4	TRBV18	.	TGTGCCAGCTCACCACCGGACAGTCCGCTCAATGAAAAACTGTTCTTT	CASSPPDSPLNEKLFF
15	TRBD2	TRBJ2-1	TRBV24-1	many	TGTGCCACCAGTGATTTTCGGCGGGGGGTCAATGAGCAGTTCTTC	CATSDFRRGVNEQFF
19	.	TRBJ2-7	TRBV4-2	many	TGTGCCAGCAGTTTCGGCGTTGGAGGAGGGCCAGCAGTGAACTACGAGCAGTACTTC	CASSFGVGGGPAVNYEQYF
14	.	TRBJ2-3	TRBV10-3	many	TGTGCCATCAGCACAGGGGACTTCACAGATACGCAGTATTTT	CAISTGDFTDTQYF
15	TRBD1	TRBJ2-7	TRBV19	.	TGTGCCAGTAGTATTGAAGGGACAGGGGACTACGAGCAGTACTTC	CASSIEGTGDYEQYF
15	TRBD2	TRBJ2-7	TRBV5-1	many	TGCGCCAGCAGCTTGGGTAGCGGGAGTAACTACGAGCAGTACTTC	CASSLGSGSNYEQYF
14	TRBD2	TRBJ2-3	TRBV20-1	many	TGCAGCACTATAGCGGGAGGGAGGGCAGATACGCAGTATTTT	CSTIAGGRADTQYF
16	TRBD2	TRBJ2-3	TRBV6-2/TRBV6-3	few	TGTGCCAGCAGTCCGACTAGCGGGGGGGCGGTAGATACGCAGTATTTT	CASSPTSGGAVDTQYF
12	.	TRBJ2-4	TRBV24-1	many	TGTGCCACCCTATCGGATGAAAACATTCAGTACTTC	CATLSDENIQYF
14	.	TRBJ2-7	TRBV4-3	few	TGCGCCAGCGGGGGGCAGCAAGGTTCCTACGAGCAGTACTTC	CASGGQQGSYEQYF
12	.	TRBJ2-1	TRBV9	many	TGTGCCAGCAGCGTGAGGGGGGATGAGCAGTTCTTC	CASSVRGDEQFF
15	.	TRBJ2-6	TRBV29-1	.	TGCAGCGGCCTTCAACAGGTCTCTGGGGCCAACGTCCTGACTTTC	CSGLQQVSGANVLTF
17	TRBD2	TRBJ2-1	TRBV12-3/TRBV12-4	many	TGTGCCAGCAGTTCCAGTAGAGCTAGCGGGGAATACAATGAGCAGTTCTTC	CASSSSRASGEYNEQFF
11	.	TRBJ2-1	TRBV12-2	.	TGTGCGCTCTTGGGGGACAATGAGCAGTTCTTC	CALLGDNEQFF
14	.	TRBJ1-1	TRBV12-3/TRBV12-4	many	TGTGCCAGCAGTCCAGGACGAGAGGACACTGAAGCTTTCTTT	CASSPGREDTEAFF
14	.	TRBJ1-3	TRBV5-1	many	TGCGCCAGCAGCTTGGAGGGCAGCGGAAACACCATATATTTT	CASSLEGSGNTIYF
17	TRBD1	TRBJ1-3	TRBV9	.	TGTGCCAGCAGCGTAGTTGGGACAGGGAATACTGGAAACACCATATATTTT	CASSVVGTGNTGNTIYF
16	.	TRBJ2-4	TRBV7-8	many	TGTGCCAGCAGCTTGTGGGTGAAGTCAGCCAAAAACATTCAGTACTTC	CASSLWVKSAKNIQYF
19	TRBD1	TRBJ2-2	TRBV11-2	few	TGTGCCAGCAGCAGACCGGGACAGGGGACCCCCCCGAACACCGGGGAGCTGTTTTTT	CASSRPGQGTPPNTGELFF
15	TRBD1	TRBJ1-4	TRBV11-2	many	TGTGCCAGCAGCGGAACAGGGGAAGAGGATGAAAAACTGTTTTTT	CASSGTGEEDEKLFF
13	TRBD1	TRBJ2-4	TRBV6-2/TRBV6-3	many	TGTGCCAGCCGGCGGGGACAGGGAAACATTCAGTACTTC	CASRRGQGNIQYF
20	.	TRBJ2-1	TRBV7-3	few	TGTGCCAGCAGCTTAACCCCAGGATTCGTAATAATTGTTTCCTACAATGAGCAGTTCTTC	CASSLTPGFVIIVSYNEQFF
18	TRBD2	TRBJ2-1	TRBV7-6	.	TGTGCCAGCAGCGCCTTTCATGGGGGTAGCGGGGACTACAATGAGCAGTTCTTC	CASSAFHGGSGDYNEQFF
13	.	TRBJ1-3	TRBV5-1	many	TGCGCCAGCAGCTTGAGCTCTGGAAACACCATATATTTT	CASSLSSGNTIYF
14	.	TRBJ2-6	TRBV6-2/TRBV6-3	many	TGTGCCAGCACTTACCGACAGGGGGCCAACGTCCTGACTTTC	CASTYRQGANVLTF
13	.	TRBJ1-1	TRBV29-1	many	TGCAGCGTTGGTGTAGGGAGGGGGAAGGGAGCTTTCTTT	CSVGVGRGKGAFF
20	TRBD2	TRBJ2-4	TRBV11-2	many	TGTGCCAGCAGCTTAGTCCTGGCTAGCGGGAGGGCCCTGGCCAAAAACATTCAGTACTTC	CASSLVLASGRALAKNIQYF
14	TRBD1	TRBJ1-3	TRBV20-1	many	TGCAGTGCTCGGACAGGGGGAAAAGGAAACACCATATATTTT	CSARTGGKGNTIYF
15	.	TRBJ1-6	TRBV18	many	TGTGCCAGCTCACCGAAGAGCTCCTATAATTCACCCCTCCACTTT	CASSPKSSYNSPLHF
13	.	TRBJ1-5	TRBV20-1	many	TGCAGTGCTAGAGCCTGGTTAAATCAGCCCCAGCATTTT	CSARAWLNQPQHF
15	TRBD1	TRBJ2-5	TRBV4-3	many	TGCGCCAGCAGCCAAAACTCCGGGACAGAGGAGACCCAGTACTTC	CASSQNSGTEETQYF
14	.	TRBJ1-6	TRBV28	.	TGTGCCAGCACCATAGACACGGGAATTTCACCCCTCCACTTT	CASTIDTGISPLHF
12	.	TRBJ2-2	TRBV15	.	TGTGCCACCACCAGGGACACCGGGGAGCTGTTTTTT	CATTRDTGELFF
11	TRBD1	TRBJ1-2	TRBV20-1	many	TGCAGTGCGGGACAGGTCTATGGCTACACCTTC	CSAGQVYGYTF
15	.	TRBJ1-1	TRBV28	.	TGTGCCAGCAGTTTCCGGGGTGTTCCGAACACTGAAGCTTTCTTT	CASSFRGVPNTEAFF
16	TRBD1	TRBJ2-4	TRBV12-3/TRBV12-4	many	TGTGCCAGCAGTCCCGGGGACAGCCTAGCCAAAAACATTCAGTACTTC	CASSPGDSLAKNIQYF
15	.	TRBJ1-3	TRBV7-8	many	TGTGCCAGCAGCTTCAGAACAGGCTCTGGAAACACCATATATTTT	CASSFRTGSGNTIYF
14	.	TRBJ2-3	TRBV20-1	few	TGCAGTGCATCAGTTCTGGGGCACACAGATACGCAGTATTTT	CSASVLGHTDTQYF
14	.	TRBJ2-7	TRBV10-3	many	TGTGCCATCAGTGGGATCGCGGGTCCCTACGAGCAGTACTTC	CAISGIAGPYEQYF
14	.	TRBJ2-2	TRBV12-3/TRBV12-4	many	TGTGCCAGCAGTCCGGGGCCCTACACCGGGGAGCTGTTTTTT	CASSPGPYTGELFF
15	.	TRBJ2-5	TRBV7-8	.	TGTGCCAGCAGCTTCCCCGGGACATCAAGAGAGACCCAGTACTTC	CASSFPGTSRETQYF
15	TRBD1	TRBJ1-1	TRBV5-5	many	TGTGCCAGCAGCTTGGCCGGGACAGGGATCACTGAAGCTTTCTTT	CASSLAGTGITEAFF